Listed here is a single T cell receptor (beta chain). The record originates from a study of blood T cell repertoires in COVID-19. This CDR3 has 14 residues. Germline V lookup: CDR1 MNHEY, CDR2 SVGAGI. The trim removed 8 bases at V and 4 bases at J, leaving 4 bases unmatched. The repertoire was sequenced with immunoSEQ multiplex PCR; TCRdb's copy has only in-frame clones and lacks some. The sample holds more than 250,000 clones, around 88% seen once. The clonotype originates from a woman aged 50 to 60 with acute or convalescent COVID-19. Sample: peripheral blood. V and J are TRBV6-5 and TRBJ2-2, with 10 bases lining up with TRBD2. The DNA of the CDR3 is TGTGCCAGCCGGACTAGCGGATTCACCGGGGAGCTGTTTTTT. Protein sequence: CASRTSGFTGELFF.